One TCR beta chain is described in this entry. Its target is unknown. The sample comes from a study of cytomegalovirus exposure and HLA in healthy donors. In the PCR, 60 Vbeta and 13 Jbeta primers were used. Data came from immunoSEQ multiplex PCR; TCRdb stores just in-frame clones and leaves some out. In the table there are around 180,000 clones, over 60% of which are singletons. Study results and caveats: After further analysis at a later stage, under 20,000 TCR beta sequences were associated with HLA alleles at 0.05 false discovery rate. Reportedly, a later analysis found an Asian-associated ancestry cluster had fewer N-insertions than the approximately 700-donor mean. Despite most TCR sequences being rare, some public TCRs occurred in many donors.

Healthy bone marrow donors supplied every sample. Sequencing was done on a sample of PBMCs. The origin of this receptor is a girl under 18 in good health and CMV-seronegative.

The CDR3 DNA follows: TGTGCCAGTATTCCGGCCACAGGGGGCGATCAGCCCCAGCATTTT. Encoded protein: CASIPATGGDQPQHF. The V and J genes are TRBV19 and TRBJ1-5; 9 nucleotides line up with TRBD1. The CDR3 has 15 amino acids. With V trimmed by 7 bases and J by 5 bases, 9 bases remained unmatched. Germline lookup yields CDR1 LNHDA and CDR2 SQIVND (reference sequence).